This entry features one T cell receptor beta chain sequence. The antigen remains undetermined. Separate from the roughly 700-subject first cohort, the roughly 120-subject validation cohort was the one that the donors belonged to. Germline CDR1 is SEHNR and CDR2 is FQNEAQ (reference sequence). The CDR3 contains 13 residues. V was cut by 0 bases and J by 6 bases, with 8 bases left in between. This record comes from a study of cytomegalovirus exposure and HLA in healthy donors. Only in-frame clones appear in the TCRdb table, and some are missing; sequencing was by immunoSEQ multiplex PCR. The repertoire holds tens of thousands of clones, with around 94% as singletons. The study's findings and limits: The authors confirmed in vitro that a few CMV-associated chains were specific for CMV antigens. Among TCR beta chains, those listed as cytomegalovirus-associated numbered about 150.

The clonotype was recovered from a young woman in good health and CMV-seronegative. The rearrangement joins TRBV7-9 to TRBJ1-1; D is undetermined. Sequenced input: PBMCs. CDR3 sequence: CASSLAMAPEAFF. The DNA for the CDR3 is TGTGCCAGCAGCTTAGCTATGGCTCCTGAAGCTTTCTTT.